The rows below give T cell receptor beta chains drawn from one sample of a study of T-cell reconstitution after alpha-beta-depleted transplantation in children. TCRdb recomputed calls from the PCR reads with MiXCR, one row per CDR3 protein. The data contain about 400,000 distinct CDR3 sequences, about a fifth of them singletons. Here the sequenced sample was PBMCs from the stem cell graft donor, taken from the stem cell graft. The receptors stem from a human donor who donated a stem cell graft to a child with acute myeloid leukemia. Each CDR3 is given with its conserved first and last residue. The D gene is left open where the match is weak. Clone size, where shown, is once, few, many, or a class for clones that have expanded.

V gene: TRBV5-5; J gene: TRBJ1-6; clone size: few; CDR3 length: 13; D gene: NA; CDR3 DNA: TGTGCCAGCGAAAGGACCTATAATTCACCCCTCCACTTT; CDR3 protein: CASERTYNSPLHF
V gene: TRBV4-3; J gene: TRBJ2-2; clone size: once; CDR3 length: 16; D gene: TRBD2; CDR3 DNA: TGCGCCAGCAGCCGAAAAGCGGGAATCGGCACCGGGGAGCTGTTTTTT; CDR3 protein: CASSRKAGIGTGELFF
V gene: TRBV12-3/TRBV12-4; J gene: TRBJ2-7; clone size: many; CDR3 length: 13; D gene: NA; CDR3 DNA: TGTGCCAGCAGTTTACCTCCCTACTACGAGCAGTACTTC; CDR3 protein: CASSLPPYYEQYF
V gene: TRBV20-1; J gene: TRBJ2-4; clone size: few; CDR3 length: 11; D gene: NA; CDR3 DNA: TGCAGTGCTAGTACAAGAAACATTCAGTACTTC; CDR3 protein: CSASTRNIQYF
V gene: TRBV29-1; J gene: TRBJ2-3; clone size: NA; CDR3 length: 14; D gene: TRBD2; CDR3 DNA: TGCAGCGTACCCACTAGCGGGAGGGGGGATACGCAGTATTTT; CDR3 protein: CSVPTSGRGDTQYF
V gene: TRBV20-1; J gene: TRBJ1-6; clone size: many; CDR3 length: 14; D gene: TRBD1; CDR3 DNA: TGCAGTGCTGGTAGACAGGGGCCTAATTCACCCCTCCACTTT; CDR3 protein: CSAGRQGPNSPLHF
V gene: TRBV4-3; J gene: TRBJ2-2; clone size: few; CDR3 length: 16; D gene: TRBD1; CDR3 DNA: TGCGCCAGCAGCCGGTTAGGGACAGGGAACACCGGGGAGCTGTTTTTT; CDR3 protein: CASSRLGTGNTGELFF
V gene: TRBV12-3/TRBV12-4; J gene: TRBJ2-3; clone size: many; CDR3 length: 14; D gene: NA; CDR3 DNA: TGTGCCAGCAGTTTAGCAGGGGCGACAGATACGCAGTATTTT; CDR3 protein: CASSLAGATDTQYF
V gene: TRBV20-1; J gene: TRBJ2-5; clone size: many; CDR3 length: 13; D gene: NA; CDR3 DNA: TGCAGTGCTACCAGGACCAAAAGGGAGACCCAGTACTTC; CDR3 protein: CSATRTKRETQYF
V gene: TRBV12-3/TRBV12-4; J gene: TRBJ1-5; clone size: few; CDR3 length: 14; D gene: NA; CDR3 DNA: TGTGCCAGCAGCCCTGGGGTGGCACCTCAGCCCCAGCATTTT; CDR3 protein: CASSPGVAPQPQHF
V gene: TRBV3-1; J gene: TRBJ2-3; clone size: once; CDR3 length: 16; D gene: NA; CDR3 DNA: TGTGCCAGCAGCCAAGGCACTAGCTCCGGCACAGATACGCAGTATTTT; CDR3 protein: CASSQGTSSGTDTQYF
V gene: TRBV28; J gene: TRBJ2-1; clone size: few; CDR3 length: 17; D gene: TRBD2; CDR3 DNA: TGTGCCAGCAGTTTAAGGGGGACTAGCGGGTTTCGCTATGAGCAGTTCTTC; CDR3 protein: CASSLRGTSGFRYEQFF
V gene: TRBV5-1; J gene: TRBJ2-7; clone size: NA; CDR3 length: 14; D gene: NA; CDR3 DNA: TGCGCCAGCAGCTTGAGGCGGGATGGGAGCGAGCAGTACTTC; CDR3 protein: CASSLRRDGSEQYF
V gene: TRBV20-1; J gene: TRBJ1-6; clone size: many; CDR3 length: 13; D gene: NA; CDR3 DNA: TGCAGTGCTAGAGAGACAAATAATTCACCCCTCCACTTT; CDR3 protein: CSARETNNSPLHF
V gene: TRBV12-3/TRBV12-4; J gene: TRBJ2-1; clone size: many; CDR3 length: 14; D gene: TRBD1; CDR3 DNA: TGTGCCAGCAGTGACTCGGACAGGGTAATTGAGCAGTTCTTC; CDR3 protein: CASSDSDRVIEQFF
V gene: TRBV5-1; J gene: TRBJ2-3; clone size: NA; CDR3 length: 14; D gene: NA; CDR3 DNA: TGCGCCAGCAGCTTGGTCGGAGGGTTGGATACGCAGTATTTT; CDR3 protein: CASSLVGGLDTQYF
V gene: TRBV7-3; J gene: TRBJ2-3; clone size: many; CDR3 length: 15; D gene: TRBD2; CDR3 DNA: TGTGCCAGCAGCCCCGAGCGGGAGGGCCTGGATACGCAGTATTTT; CDR3 protein: CASSPEREGLDTQYF
V gene: TRBV5-1; J gene: TRBJ2-3; clone size: NA; CDR3 length: 15; D gene: TRBD1; CDR3 DNA: TGCGCCAGCAGCACGGACAGGGGATTCGCAGATACGCAGTATTTT; CDR3 protein: CASSTDRGFADTQYF
V gene: TRBV6-1; J gene: TRBJ2-3; clone size: many; CDR3 length: 15; D gene: TRBD1; CDR3 DNA: TGTGCCAGCAGTCGACAGGGATGGGACACAGATACGCAGTATTTT; CDR3 protein: CASSRQGWDTDTQYF
V gene: TRBV20-1; J gene: TRBJ2-7; clone size: NA; CDR3 length: 14; D gene: NA; CDR3 DNA: TGCAGTGCTACCCCTTCTGGCTCTGGCCACGAGCAGTACTTC; CDR3 protein: CSATPSGSGHEQYF
V gene: TRBV20-1; J gene: TRBJ2-7; clone size: many; CDR3 length: 14; D gene: TRBD1; CDR3 DNA: TGCAGTGCTAGAGCTTTGGACAGGGGCTACGAGCAGTACTTC; CDR3 protein: CSARALDRGYEQYF
V gene: TRBV20-1; J gene: TRBJ2-7; clone size: few; CDR3 length: 15; D gene: TRBD2; CDR3 DNA: TGCAGTGCTAGAGGATTAGCGGGACTGTCCTACGAGCAGTACTTC; CDR3 protein: CSARGLAGLSYEQYF
V gene: TRBV5-6; J gene: TRBJ2-2; clone size: NA; CDR3 length: 16; D gene: TRBD1; CDR3 DNA: TGTGCCAGCAGCCGGAGACAGGGGGCGAACACCGGGGAGCTGTTTTTT; CDR3 protein: CASSRRQGANTGELFF
V gene: TRBV5-1; J gene: TRBJ1-5; clone size: NA; CDR3 length: 14; D gene: NA; CDR3 DNA: TGCGCCAGCAGTCCTCAGGGGCTCAATCAGCCCCAGCATTTT; CDR3 protein: CASSPQGLNQPQHF
V gene: TRBV18; J gene: TRBJ2-1; clone size: few; CDR3 length: 11; D gene: NA; CDR3 DNA: TGTGCCAGCTCCAGTATCGATGAGCAGTTCTTC; CDR3 protein: CASSSIDEQFF
V gene: TRBV25-1; J gene: TRBJ2-1; clone size: once; CDR3 length: 19; D gene: TRBD2; CDR3 DNA: TGTGCCAGCAGTGAATATCAGGCTAGCGGGAGGGCCGGGATAAATGAGCAGTTCTTC; CDR3 protein: CASSEYQASGRAGINEQFF
V gene: TRBV6-5; J gene: TRBJ2-7; clone size: many; CDR3 length: 14; D gene: NA; CDR3 DNA: TGTGCCAGCAGTCCCGGGACCCTTGCCTACGAGCAGTACTTC; CDR3 protein: CASSPGTLAYEQYF
V gene: TRBV5-1; J gene: TRBJ1-1; clone size: NA; CDR3 length: 15; D gene: NA; CDR3 DNA: TGCGCCAGCAGCGTCGACAGCGCGGGGAACACTGAAGCTTTCTTT; CDR3 protein: CASSVDSAGNTEAFF
V gene: TRBV7-3; J gene: TRBJ1-1; clone size: few; CDR3 length: 15; D gene: NA; CDR3 DNA: TGTGCCAGCAGCTTAATGGGGGGCGCAGGCACTGAAGCTTTCTTT; CDR3 protein: CASSLMGGAGTEAFF
V gene: TRBV4-3; J gene: TRBJ2-1; clone size: many; CDR3 length: 12; D gene: NA; CDR3 DNA: TGCGCCAGCAGCCAGGATTGGAGTGAGCAGTTCTTC; CDR3 protein: CASSQDWSEQFF
V gene: TRBV12-3/TRBV12-4; J gene: TRBJ2-5; clone size: NA; CDR3 length: 16; D gene: NA; CDR3 DNA: TGTGCCAGCACCCCCGCCCTAGGCACACTAACGGGGACCCAGTACTTC; CDR3 protein: CASTPALGTLTGTQYF
V gene: TRBV10-3; J gene: TRBJ2-3; clone size: few; CDR3 length: 13; D gene: NA; CDR3 DNA: TGTGCCATCAACCCGACAATCGGGGATACGCAGTATTTT; CDR3 protein: CAINPTIGDTQYF
V gene: TRBV29-1; J gene: TRBJ2-5; clone size: many; CDR3 length: 14; D gene: NA; CDR3 DNA: TGCAGCGCCGCCGGGCAGGGTAGTGTAGAGACCCAGTACTTC; CDR3 protein: CSAAGQGSVETQYF